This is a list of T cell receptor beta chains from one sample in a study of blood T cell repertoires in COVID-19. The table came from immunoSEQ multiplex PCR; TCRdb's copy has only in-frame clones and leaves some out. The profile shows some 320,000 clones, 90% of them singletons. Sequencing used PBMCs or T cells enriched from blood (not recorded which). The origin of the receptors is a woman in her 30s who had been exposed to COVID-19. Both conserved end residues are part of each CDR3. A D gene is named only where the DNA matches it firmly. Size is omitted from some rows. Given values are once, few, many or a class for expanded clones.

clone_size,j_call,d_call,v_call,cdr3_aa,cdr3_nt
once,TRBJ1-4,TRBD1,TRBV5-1,CASSSGQNIEKLFF,TGCGCCAGCAGCTCGGGACAGAATATTGAAAAACTGTTTTTT
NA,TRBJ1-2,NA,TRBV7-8,CASSAGRGLLYGYTF,TGTGCCAGCAGCGCAGGGCGGGGGCTTCTCTATGGCTACACCTTC
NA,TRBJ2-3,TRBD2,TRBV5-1,CASSLVLAGFTDTQYF,TGCGCCAGCAGCTTGGTTCTAGCGGGGTTTACAGATACGCAGTATTTT
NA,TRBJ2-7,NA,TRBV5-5,CASSLLAGAGPYEQYF,TGTGCCAGCAGCTTGCTCGCGGGGGCGGGGCCCTACGAGCAGTACTTC
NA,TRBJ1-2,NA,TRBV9,CASSVVSGVGYTF,TGTGCCAGCAGCGTAGTGAGTGGTGTGGGCTACACCTTC
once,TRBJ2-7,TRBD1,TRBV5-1,CASSWDRGPVEQYF,TGCGCCAGCAGCTGGGACAGGGGGCCCGTCGAGCAGTACTTC
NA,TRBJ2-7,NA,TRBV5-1,CASSSLSARGEQYF,TGCGCCAGCAGCTCCTTATCCGCTCGCGGCGAGCAGTACTTC
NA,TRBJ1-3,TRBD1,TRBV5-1,CASSLLGDRSGNTIYF,TGCGCCAGCAGCTTGCTAGGGGACAGATCTGGAAACACCATATATTTT
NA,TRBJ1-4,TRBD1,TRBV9,CASSVAGTGDEKLFF,TGTGCCAGCAGCGTAGCCGGGACAGGGGATGAAAAACTGTTTTTT
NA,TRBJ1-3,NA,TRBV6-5,CASSSPAGTGNTIYF,TGTGCCAGCAGTTCACCCGCAGGGACTGGAAACACCATATATTTT
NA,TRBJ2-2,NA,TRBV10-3,CAISDQGSGGELFF,TGTGCCATCAGTGATCAGGGCTCCGGCGGGGAGCTGTTTTTT
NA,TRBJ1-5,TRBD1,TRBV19,CASTTDRGENQPQHF,TGTGCCAGTACCACGGACAGGGGCGAGAATCAGCCCCAGCATTTT
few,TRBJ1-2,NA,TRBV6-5,CASTSADGGWGYTF,TGTGCCAGCACCTCCGCCGATGGTGGCTGGGGCTACACCTTC
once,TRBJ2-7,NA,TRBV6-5,CASSYILGAGEQYF,TGTGCCAGCAGTTACATACTTGGGGCAGGCGAGCAGTACTTC
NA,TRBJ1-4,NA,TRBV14,CASSQAAQAGEKLFF,TGTGCCAGCAGCCAAGCGGCCCAAGCGGGTGAAAAACTGTTTTTT
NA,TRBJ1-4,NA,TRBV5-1,CASSKPGVGEKLFF,TGCGCCAGCAGCAAACCAGGGGTAGGGGAAAAACTGTTTTTT
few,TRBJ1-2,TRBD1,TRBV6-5,CASSTDRANYGYTF,TGTGCCAGCAGCACGGACAGGGCTAACTATGGCTACACCTTC
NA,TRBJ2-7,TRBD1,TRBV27,CASSPWTGATYEQYF,TGTGCCAGCAGTCCCTGGACAGGGGCGACCTACGAGCAGTACTTC
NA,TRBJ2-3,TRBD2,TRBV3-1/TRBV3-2,CASSQGGTSETYTDTQYF,TGTGCCAGCAGCCAAGGGGGAACTAGCGAAACTTACACAGATACGCAGTATTTT
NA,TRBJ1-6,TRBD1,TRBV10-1,CASPAGGAKYSPLHF,TGCGCCAGCCCGGCAGGGGGCGCGAAGTATTCACCCCTCCACTTT
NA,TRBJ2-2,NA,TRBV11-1,CASSLAGVTGELFF,TGTGCCAGCAGCTTAGCAGGGGTCACCGGGGAGCTGTTTTTT
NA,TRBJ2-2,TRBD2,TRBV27,CASSWVAGGELFF,TGTGCCAGCAGTTGGGTAGCGGGGGGGGAGCTGTTTTTT
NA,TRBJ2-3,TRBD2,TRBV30,CAWSRTGGSTDTQYF,TGTGCCTGGAGTCGAACGGGGGGGAGCACAGATACGCAGTATTTT
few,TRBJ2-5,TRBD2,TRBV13,CASSLGRSGGLSAETQYF,TGTGCCAGCAGCTTAGGCCGGTCGGGGGGATTGTCAGCAGAGACCCAGTACTTC
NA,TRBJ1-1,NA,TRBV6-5,CASSYTLTMNTEAFF,TGTGCCAGCAGTTACACTCTGACAATGAACACTGAAGCTTTCTTT
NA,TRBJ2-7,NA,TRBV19,CASTTGSGSYEQYF,TGTGCCAGTACTACAGGGTCTGGGTCCTACGAGCAGTACTTC
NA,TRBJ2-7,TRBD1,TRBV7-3,CASSRQGTRTEEQYF,TGTGCCAGCAGTCGACAGGGGACCCGAACGGAAGAGCAGTACTTC
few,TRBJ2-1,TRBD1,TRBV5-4,CASTQGRDSRHNEQFF,TGTGCCAGCACCCAGGGCCGGGACAGCAGGCACAATGAGCAGTTCTTC
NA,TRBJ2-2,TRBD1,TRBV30,CAWRRYRGVAGELFF,TGTGCCTGGAGGAGATACAGGGGGGTGGCCGGGGAGCTGTTTTTT
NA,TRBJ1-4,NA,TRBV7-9,CASSLAPVFDEKLFF,TGTGCCAGCAGCTTAGCACCGGTTTTCGATGAAAAACTGTTTTTT
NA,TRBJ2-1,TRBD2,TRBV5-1,CASSPTSGGYNEQFF,TGCGCCAGCAGCCCCACCAGCGGGGGCTACAATGAGCAGTTCTTC
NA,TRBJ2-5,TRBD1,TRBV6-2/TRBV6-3,CASSKRTGIQETQYF,TGTGCGAGCAGTAAACGGACAGGGATCCAAGAGACCCAGTACTTC
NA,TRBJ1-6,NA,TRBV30,CAWMAGSRSPLHF,TGTGCCTGGATGGCAGGGTCACGTTCACCCCTCCACTTT
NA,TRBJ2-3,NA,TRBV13,CASSPGSGGITDTQYF,TGTGCCAGCAGCCCCGGGTCAGGGGGGATCACAGATACGCAGTATTTT
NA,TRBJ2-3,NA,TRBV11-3,CASSLSPGGTDTQYF,TGTGCCAGCAGCTTATCCCCAGGGGGGACAGATACGCAGTATTTT
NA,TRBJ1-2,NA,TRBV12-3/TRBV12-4,CASSLRDNYGYTF,TGTGCCAGCAGTTTGCGGGATAACTATGGCTACACCTTC
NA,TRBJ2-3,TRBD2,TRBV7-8,CASSLRTSGATDTQYF,TGTGCCAGCAGCCTCAGGACTAGCGGGGCCACAGATACGCAGTATTTT
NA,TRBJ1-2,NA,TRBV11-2,CASSSERGNYGYTF,TGTGCCAGCAGCTCCGAAAGAGGGAACTATGGCTACACCTTC
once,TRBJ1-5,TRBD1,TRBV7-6,CASSSRQGTQPQHF,TGTGCCAGCAGCTCGAGACAGGGAACACAGCCCCAGCATTTT
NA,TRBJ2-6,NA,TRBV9,CASSVGQASGANVLTF,TGTGCCAGCAGCGTAGGACAGGCGTCTGGGGCCAACGTCCTGACTTTC
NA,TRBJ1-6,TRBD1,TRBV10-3,CAISEQGALKSPLHF,TGTGCCATCAGTGAACAGGGGGCGTTAAAATCACCCCTCCACTTT
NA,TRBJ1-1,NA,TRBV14,CASSPQPRNTEAFF,TGTGCCAGCAGCCCACAGCCACGGAACACTGAAGCTTTCTTT
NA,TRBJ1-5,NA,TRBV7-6,CASSPGGYSNQPQHF,TGTGCCAGCAGCCCCGGGGGTTATAGCAATCAGCCCCAGCATTTT
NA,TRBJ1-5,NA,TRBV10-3,CATEDSELYSNQPQHF,TGTGCCACAGAGGACAGCGAACTTTATAGCAATCAGCCCCAGCATTTT